Listed here are 3 T cell receptor beta chains from one sample, sequenced in a study of control samples from healthy donors and cancer patients. The protocol was immunoSEQ multiplex PCR, while the TCRdb copy is restricted to in-frame clones and leaves out a portion. The table records 97,000 or so clones, around 92% of them present only once. Sequencing input: blood. These receptors all come from a woman aged 18-29 years in good health.

CDR3 residues: CASSQEINLLQQYF. For the CDR3, the DNA is TGCGCCAGCAGCCAAGAAATCAACCTTCTACAGCAGTACTTC. This rearrangement joins TRBV4-1 to TRBJ2-7; no clear D. There are 14 residues in the CDR3. Germline V gene sequence: CDR1 MGHRA, CDR2 YSYEKL. V was clipped by 0 bases and J by 8 bases, with 14 bases between them.

The chain carries TRBV5-1 and TRBJ2-3; TRBD2 matches at 9 bases. The V gene's germline CDR1 is SGHRS and CDR2 YFSETQ. The CDR3 runs 16 residues. J gave up 1 base and V 3 bases, and 6 bases lay outside the gene matches. CDR3 nucleotides: TGCGCCAGCAGCTCCAGAGCGGGAGGAGGCACAGATACGCAGTATTTT. Protein: CASSSRAGGGTDTQYF.

The rearrangement uses TRBV6-1 and TRBJ1-2; unclear D gene. The V gene lost 1 base and the J gene lost 4 bases, with 13 bases spanning the gap. CDR1 is MNHNS and CDR2 is SASEGT in the germline V gene. This CDR3 has 15 residues. The chain's CDR3 is CASSEGGRFGYGYTF. DNA of the CDR3: TGTGCCAGCAGTGAAGGGGGTCGGTTCGGCTATGGCTACACCTTC.